This is a list of T cell receptor beta chains from one sample in a study of Graves' ophthalmopathy and Graves' hyperthyroidism. TCRdb recomputed calls from the multiplex PCR reads with MiXCR, one row per CDR3 protein. This table has about 390,000 distinct CDR3 sequences, about 18% appearing once. Sequenced sample: peripheral blood. The origin of the receptors is an adult woman with stable Graves' hyperthyroidism. CDR3s include the opening cysteine and the closing phenylalanine or tryptophan. The order of the fields is J gene, D gene, clone size, V gene, CDR3 DNA, CDR3 protein. The D gene is left open where the match is weak. Clone size, where shown, is once, few, many, or a class for clones that have expanded.

TRBJ2-7	TRBD2	many	TRBV10-3	TGTGCCATCAGTGGAAAGCGGGAGTTAGGCTACGAGCAGTACTTC	CAISGKRELGYEQYF
TRBJ1-2	.	once	TRBV29-1	TGCAGCGTTGAGCGACCGGGAGACTATGGCTACACCTTC	CSVERPGDYGYTF
TRBJ1-1	.	many	TRBV19	TGTGCCAGTAGTATAGAAGTGGGGGACACTGAAGCTTTCTTT	CASSIEVGDTEAFF
TRBJ2-7	TRBD2	many	TRBV11-2	TGTGCCAGCAGCTTAGGGACGGGCGGGAGCTCCTCCTACGAGCAGTACTTC	CASSLGTGGSSSYEQYF
TRBJ1-2	.	many	TRBV27	TGTGCCAGCAGACCAACAGGGTCTAGTGGCTACACCTTC	CASRPTGSSGYTF
TRBJ2-7	TRBD2	.	TRBV30	TGTGCCTTGGGTCTAGCGGGAGTGGTCGGGCAGTACTTC	CALGLAGVVGQYF
TRBJ2-5	TRBD2	many	TRBV7-2	TGTGCCAGCAGCTTCACTAGCGGGAGGGTTGAGACCCAGTACTTC	CASSFTSGRVETQYF
TRBJ2-7	.	.	TRBV29-1	TGCAGCGTTGTTGGGGAATTGGGCTACGAGCAGTACTTC	CSVVGELGYEQYF
TRBJ2-5	TRBD1	many	TRBV6-5	TGTGCCAGCAGTAGATGGGACAGGGCGCAAGAGACCCAGTACTTC	CASSRWDRAQETQYF
TRBJ1-1	.	many	TRBV20-1	TGCAGTGCTCCCGGAGATTTGGCGGCGCCTGAAGCTTTCTTT	CSAPGDLAAPEAFF
TRBJ2-7	.	many	TRBV28	TGTGCCAGCAGTAACCCTAGGGAGCAGTACTTC	CASSNPREQYF
TRBJ2-5	TRBD2	.	TRBV2	TGTGCCAGCAGCGGGACTAGCGGTAGCGGAGAGACCCAGTACTTC	CASSGTSGSGETQYF
TRBJ2-1	.	many	TRBV6-1	TGTGCCAGCAGCTCCATCCAGTGGGGAAAAAATGAGCAGTTCTTC	CASSSIQWGKNEQFF
TRBJ1-5	TRBD1	many	TRBV7-9	TGTGCCAGCAGCGGACAGGGAAAGCAGCCCCAGCATTTT	CASSGQGKQPQHF
TRBJ2-4	.	.	TRBV30	TGTGCCTGGAGTTTGGGTTTGGACATTCAGTACTTC	CAWSLGLDIQYF
TRBJ1-1	.	many	TRBV19	TGTGCCAGTAGTACAGGGAATAGGGCTTTCTTT	CASSTGNRAFF
TRBJ1-2	.	many	TRBV6-5	TGTGCCAGCAGCAACGACGGATACTATGGCTACACCTTC	CASSNDGYYGYTF
TRBJ2-7	TRBD2	many	TRBV6-2/TRBV6-3	TGTGCCAGCAGCCGACTAGCGGCCTACGAGCAGTACTTC	CASSRLAAYEQYF
TRBJ2-3	.	many	TRBV6-2/TRBV6-3	TGTGCCAGCAGTTATGCCGCACTCTTCACTTCAGATACGCAGTATTTT	CASSYAALFTSDTQYF
TRBJ2-5	.	many	TRBV6-2/TRBV6-3	TGTGCCAGCAGTTACCCACCGGTACCGTCTCATTACCAAGAGACCCAGTACTTC	CASSYPPVPSHYQETQYF
TRBJ2-2	TRBD2	many	TRBV2	TGTGCCAGCAGTTTTTCTAGCGGGAGGAACACCGGGGAGCTGTTTTTT	CASSFSSGRNTGELFF
TRBJ2-7	TRBD1	.	TRBV6-5	TGTGCCAGCAGTTCCCCCCGGGACAGGGCTGCCGAGCAGTACTTC	CASSSPRDRAAEQYF
TRBJ2-5	TRBD1	many	TRBV5-1	TGCGCCAGCAGCTTGGACCCAGGACAGGGAGGAGAGACCCAGTACTTC	CASSLDPGQGGETQYF
TRBJ2-2	.	many	TRBV6-5	TGTGCCAGCAGTTACATGGTTCGCACCGGGGAGCTGTTTTTT	CASSYMVRTGELFF
TRBJ1-6	.	once	TRBV7-8	TGTGCCAGCAGCCCCGGGACACAATATAATTCACCCCTCCACTTT	CASSPGTQYNSPLHF
TRBJ1-1	.	many	TRBV20-1	TGCAGTGCTTCAGGCAGGGGCCGGGGGAACACTGAAGCTTTCTTT	CSASGRGRGNTEAFF
TRBJ2-5	.	many	TRBV25-1	TGTGCCAGCAGTGATGCAGGGGAAGTTTCGGAGACCCAGTACTTC	CASSDAGEVSETQYF